These T cell receptor beta chains were read from a single sample in a study of blood T cell repertoires in COVID-19. The table came from immunoSEQ multiplex PCR; TCRdb's copy has only in-frame clones and leaves some out. The sample contains 200,000 to 300,000 clones, 84% of which appear only once. The sequenced sample consisted of peripheral blood. These receptors all come from a man aged 50 to 59 with acute or convalescent COVID-19. CDR3s include the opening cysteine and the closing phenylalanine or tryptophan. D genes are given only for firm matches. A row's size may be missing; if present it is once, few, many or a size class.

V gene	J gene	clone size	D gene	CDR3 DNA	CDR3 protein
TRBV24-1	TRBJ2-2	NA	NA	TGTGCCACCAGTGATAACAGGGATTTCGGCACCGGGGAGCTGTTTTTT	CATSDNRDFGTGELFF
TRBV11-3	TRBJ2-1	NA	NA	TGTGCCAGCAGCCCCGATGGGGGCAGGGATGGAAATGAGCAGTTCTTC	CASSPDGGRDGNEQFF
TRBV6-2/TRBV6-3	TRBJ2-2	NA	NA	TGTGCCAGCAGTCACGCCGGGACAAACACCGGGGAGCTGTTTTTT	CASSHAGTNTGELFF
TRBV2	TRBJ1-5	NA	NA	TGTGCCAGCAGTGCCCGGACAGCCAGTCAGCCCCAGCATTTT	CASSARTASQPQHF
TRBV4-2	TRBJ1-4	NA	NA	TGTGCCAGCAGCCAAGATGGGGCAGGGACTAATGAAAAACTGTTTTTT	CASSQDGAGTNEKLFF
TRBV24-1	TRBJ2-3	NA	NA	TGTGCCACCAGCCCGAGGACTCTCTTAGATACGCAGTATTTT	CATSPRTLLDTQYF
TRBV2	TRBJ2-7	NA	NA	TGTGCCAGCAGTTTATCTGGGCCTCACGAGCAGTACTTC	CASSLSGPHEQYF
TRBV18	TRBJ1-6	NA	NA	TGTGCCAGCTCACCCCGCTGGACAGAGAATTCACCCCTCCACTTT	CASSPRWTENSPLHF
TRBV5-6	TRBJ1-1	NA	NA	TGTGCCAGCAGCTTTTGGTCGGGAGGTGAAGCTTTCTTT	CASSFWSGGEAFF
TRBV11-2	TRBJ1-5	NA	TRBD1	TGTGCCAGCAGCGCCGTGGACAGGACCAGCAATCAGCCCCAGCATTTT	CASSAVDRTSNQPQHF
TRBV7-3	TRBJ2-2	NA	NA	TGTGCCAGCAGTACAGCCTACACCGGGGAGCTGTTTTTT	CASSTAYTGELFF
TRBV30	TRBJ2-5	once	NA	TGTGCCTGGAGCCCTCCCTGGCATTCACGAGAGACCCAGTACTTC	CAWSPPWHSRETQYF
TRBV9	TRBJ2-1	few	TRBD1	TGTGCCAGCAGCGCTTCGACAGGGTTAGATGAGCAGTTCTTC	CASSASTGLDEQFF
TRBV19	TRBJ2-7	NA	NA	TGTGCCAGTAGGAGGGCACAGGGATTTTACGAGCAGTACTTC	CASRRAQGFYEQYF
TRBV29-1	TRBJ2-7	once	NA	TGCAGCGTTGAATCGAGTGAGAACAGGGAGTACGAGCAGTACTTC	CSVESSENREYEQYF
TRBV7-9	TRBJ2-3	NA	TRBD2	TGTGCCAGCAGCTTCCCACGCCGGCTAGCGGGAATAGCAGATACGCAGTATTTT	CASSFPRRLAGIADTQYF
TRBV27	TRBJ2-3	once	NA	TGTGCCAGCAGCCTCCAAGGGACTCACCGGGTTGCAGATACGCAGTATTTT	CASSLQGTHRVADTQYF
TRBV5-1	TRBJ2-7	few	TRBD1	TGCGCCAGCAGCTTGGTGGGACAGGGAAACGAGCAGTACTTC	CASSLVGQGNEQYF
TRBV2	TRBJ1-1	NA	NA	TGTGCCAGCCGGGGGTTCATGAACACTGAAGCTTTCTTT	CASRGFMNTEAFF
TRBV6-5	TRBJ2-1	NA	TRBD2	TGTGCCATGGGGGGACTAGCGGGTGGGAATGAGCAGTTCTTC	CAMGGLAGGNEQFF
TRBV27	TRBJ1-1	NA	TRBD1	TGTGCCAGCAGTTGGAGGACAGGGGGAAACACTGAAGCTTTCTTT	CASSWRTGGNTEAFF
TRBV5-4	TRBJ2-1	NA	TRBD1	TGTGCTGTCCAACCGGGACAGGCCTTTAATGAGCAGTTCTTC	CAVQPGQAFNEQFF
TRBV19	TRBJ2-1	NA	NA	TGTGCCAGTAGTACAGATAGGGACTCAAACAATGAGCAGTTCTTC	CASSTDRDSNNEQFF